This T cell receptor beta chain was obtained from a study of blood T cell repertoires in COVID-19. From germline, CDR1 is MNHEY and CDR2 SMNVEV (reference sequence). The CDR3 contains 13 residues. The V segment lost 8 bases and the J segment 4 bases; nucleotides outside the gene matches: 4. Only in-frame clones appear in the TCRdb table, and some are missing; sequencing was by immunoSEQ multiplex PCR. The sample records 400,000 to 450,000 clones, about 92% being singletons. The receptor was derived from a man between 18 and 35 years old who had recovered from COVID-19. This rearrangement joins TRBV27 to TRBJ2-7; 11 bases align to TRBD2. Sample: PBMCs or T cells enriched from blood (not recorded which). This chain's CDR3 is CASQGTSGYEQYF. The CDR3 DNA reads as TGTGCCAGCCAAGGGACTAGCGGATACGAGCAGTACTTC.